The sequence of this T cell receptor beta chain was determined in a study of cytomegalovirus exposure and HLA in healthy donors (dated by TCRdb to the late 2010s). Study-level background: According to a later analysis, the 120 or so validation repertoires were produced on the same platform as the approximately 600 repertoires of the first cohort. High-throughput TCR immunosequencing, statistical association of individual TCRs with disease status, and machine learning were combined to predict cytomegalovirus infection status. The study aimed to test whether cataloging public T cell receptors could reveal signatures of past pathogen exposure. A separate validation cohort of roughly 110 different subjects was used in addition to the approximately 700-subject first cohort.

The receptor library was made with the immunoSEQ multiplex PCR assay. Per the authors' processing: A statistical classification framework was built for diagnosing cytomegalovirus status from the catalog of TCR beta chain sequences. TCRdb took over this immuneACCESS table, retaining in-frame rearrangements with V and J assigned. Such tables are incomplete; in checked studies, under half of the missing clones stem from an unresolved V gene, and the remainder is unexplained. That table furnishes V, J and clone size, whereas the DNA furnished D and trimming. Within this sample are some 150,000 clones, with roughly 89% of them counted one time only. Of the sample, approximately 9.2% falls within the top ten clones. Worth noting for this clone: Its antigen remains undetermined. The sample holds no much larger clone one base away, and base qualities are not on file.

The donors were included in the validation cohort of 90 to 150 subjects, a group kept apart from the approximately 690-subject first cohort. Overall study results and their limits: In the study, 150 to 200 TCR beta chains were listed as associated with cytomegalovirus. A few of the identified cytomegalovirus-associated TCR beta chains were confirmed in vitro to be specific for cytomegalovirus antigens. A later analysis had no HLA typing for the validation cohort, so co-occurrence there was scored across all 130 or so repertoires. Subsequent analysis determined that TCRs grouped into clusters in the first cohort also showed a tendency toward co-occurrence across the 90 to 150 validation repertoires, and approximately 93% of cluster scores exceeded 0. The classifier was reported to diagnose cytomegalovirus status with high specificity and sensitivity in both the original and validation cohorts. While some public TCRs were present in many individuals, most TCR sequences turned up only very rarely across donors. It was suggested by the authors that the approach could potentially be generalized to other disease states and immunological phenotypes.

Sequencing used PBMCs. The source of this sequence is a woman between 18 and 29 years old in good health and CMV-seropositive.

The base sequence is TGTGCCAGCAGCCGCGACAGGGGGCGGGAAGCTTTCTTT. It is translated as CASSRDRGREAFF. The chain uses TRBV7-8 and TRBJ1-1; TRBD1 fits 10 bases in the junction. From the germline V gene, CDR1 is SGHVS and CDR2 is FQNEAQ. Spanning cysteine to phenylalanine, the CDR3 consists of 13 amino acids. Only the CDR3 region is kept as DNA, spanning 39 bases read in frame from base 1. Germline trimming amounts to 5 bases on V and 8 bases on J, with 5 as the count of junction bases outside the gene matches.